This T cell receptor beta chain was captured by sequencing in a study of T cells in women clearing cervical HPV infection. Profiling relied on immunoSEQ multiplex PCR, and the TCRdb table lists in-frame clones only, not all of them. Recorded for this sample: about 32,000 clones. This clonotype was obtained from a woman aged 18 to 75 with a cervical HPV16 infection that either progressed to CIN3+ or cleared (not recorded which). Specimen: blood buffy coat.

The sequenced CDR3 bases are TGTGCCAGCAGGGCCCTAGCGGGGGAAGGAGATACG. The encoded protein is CASRALAGEGDT. The full CDR3 sequence reads CASRALAGEGDTQYF. The V and J genes are TRBV2 and TRBJ2-3; 10 bases are shared with TRBD2. From the germline J gene comes the end of the CDR3, since the read stops 3 residues before it. Germline CDR1 reads SNHLY; CDR2 reads FYNNEI. The CDR3 spans 15 residues. V lost 6 bases to trimming and J lost 5 bases; unmatched junction nucleotides: 8.